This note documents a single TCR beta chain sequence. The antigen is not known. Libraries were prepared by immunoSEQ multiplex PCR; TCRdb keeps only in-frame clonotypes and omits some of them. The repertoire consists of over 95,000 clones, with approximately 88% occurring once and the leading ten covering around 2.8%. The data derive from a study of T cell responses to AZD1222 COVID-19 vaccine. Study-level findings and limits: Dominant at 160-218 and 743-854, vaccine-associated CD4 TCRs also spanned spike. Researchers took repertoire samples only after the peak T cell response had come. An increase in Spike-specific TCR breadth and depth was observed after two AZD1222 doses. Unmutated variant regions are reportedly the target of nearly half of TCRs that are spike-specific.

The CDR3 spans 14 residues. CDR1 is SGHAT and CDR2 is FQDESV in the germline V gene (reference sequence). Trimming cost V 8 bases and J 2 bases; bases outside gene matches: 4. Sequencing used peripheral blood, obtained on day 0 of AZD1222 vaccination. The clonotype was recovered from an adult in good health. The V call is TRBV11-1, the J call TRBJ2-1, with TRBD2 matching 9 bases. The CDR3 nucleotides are TGTGCCAGCTCCGGCGGGAGGGCCTACAATGAGCAGTTCTTC. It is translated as CASSGGRAYNEQFF.